This T cell receptor beta chain was retrieved from a study of blood T cell repertoires in COVID-19. Across the study: The study drew acute and convalescent COVID-19 samples from the United States, Italy and Spain. PBMCs, B-cell-depleted T cells, or T cells were the source of the cDNA or gDNA that made up the material.

This clone was counted once. Sequencing was performed with immunoSEQ multiplex PCR; in TCRdb, only in-frame clones are kept and a portion is missing. The table lists 150,000 to 200,000 clones, about 77% of them singletons. V lost 4 bases, J lost 0 bases, and 19 bases lay in between. This CDR3 region has 18 residues. The V gene's germline CDR1 is LNHDA and CDR2 SQIVND (reference sequence). Adults between roughly 18 and 90 years of age took part from under 25 US areas. Assignments of participants to cohorts depended upon their own reported clinical history. The rearrangement uses TRBV19 and TRBJ1-5, with no clear D. What was sequenced was PBMCs or T cells enriched from blood (not recorded which). The clonotype was recovered from a woman between 45 and 65 years old with acute COVID-19. CDR3 DNA sequence: TGTGCCAGTAGTACCCTCGGGGAGGGTGGATTTAGCAATCAGCCCCAGCATTTT. Encoded protein: CASSTLGEGGFSNQPQHF.